This entry lists 23 T cell receptor beta chains sequenced from one sample in a study of T cells in Graves' hyperthyroidism and ophthalmopathy. What was amplified from RNA transcripts were TCR beta CDR3 regions. The HTBI primer set was used in a first-round RT-PCR of the TCR CDR3. TCRdb re-derived calls from the multiplex PCR reads in MiXCR, one entry per CDR3 protein. The data hold over 700,000 distinct CDR3 sequences, with approximately 40% observed a single time. Sequencing was performed on blood. These receptors all come from a woman in her forties with Graves' hyperthyroidism.

The V call is TRBV20-1, the J call TRBJ1-2; D unresolved. V was cut by 3 bases and J by 4 bases, with 12 bases left in between. This CDR3 contains 13 residues. Germline lookup yields CDR1 DFQATT and CDR2 SNEGSKA (reference sequence). The CDR3 loop reads CSASLPDGYGYTF. For the CDR3, the DNA is TGCAGTGCTAGTTTACCTGACGGCTATGGCTACACCTTC.

Many counts were recorded for this clonotype. This chain joins TRBV7-2 and TRBJ1-1; tentative D call: TRBD1 (6 bases). Germline CDR1 is SGHTA and CDR2 is FQGNSA. Trimming pared 1 base from V and 11 bases from J, leaving 11 bases between. The length of the CDR3 is 12 residues. This CDR3 reads CASSLGTARAFF. The CDR3 DNA reads TGTGCCAGCAGCTTAGGGACAGCGAGGGCTTTCTTT.

This clonotype was observed a handful of times. The chain employs TRBV16 and TRBJ1-1, with D maybe TRBD1 (6 bases). There are 15 residues in the CDR3. Germline assignment: CDR1 KGHSY and CDR2 FQNENV. V was trimmed by 4 bases and J by 5 bases, leaving 17 bases between them. The CDR3 nucleotides are TGTGCCAGCAGCCCTGCCACAGGGCGACGGACTGAAGCTTTCTTT. Translated: CASSPATGRRTEAFF.

Comments on this clonotype: One end of the junction varies from germline; a read error may be responsible. The chain couples TRBV12-3 or TRBV12-4 to TRBJ1-1; possibly TRBD1 for D (6 bases). The CDR3 is made up of 14 amino acids. As DNA, the CDR3 is TGTGCCAGCAGTTTGGGGGGCGGGAACACTGAAGCTTCCTTT. It specifies CASSLGGGNTEASF.

The V and J genes are TRBV5-1 and TRBJ2-7, with 7 bases that match TRBD1. The germline CDR1 and CDR2 sequences are SGHRS and YFSETQ. This CDR3 has 16 amino acids. V lost 4 bases and J lost 3; bases outside the gene matches: 13. The CDR3 here is CASSPASGGPYYEQYF. The CDR3 nucleotides read TGCGCCAGCAGCCCGGCTTCAGGGGGACCTTACTACGAGCAGTACTTC.

The chain combines TRBV4-1 with TRBJ1-5; unclear D gene. Germline-derived CDR1 and CDR2 are MGHRA and YSYEKL. CDR3 length: 16 amino acids. The V end lost 5 bases, the J end lost 0 bases, and 14 bases lay between the germline ends. The CDR3 region is CASSTMFSNSNQPQHF. DNA of the CDR3: TGCGCCAGCAGCACTATGTTCAGTAATAGCAATCAGCCCCAGCATTTT.

This clonotype was detected ten times or more. The V and J genes are TRBV19 and TRBJ1-4, with D uncertain. Trimming took off 5 bases at V and 5 bases at J, with 9 bases between the two ends. Germline V gives CDR1 LNHDA, CDR2 SQIVND (reference sequence). The CDR3 consists of 13 residues. The CDR3 DNA follows: TGTGCCAGTAGTTTCGTAAAAAATGAAAAACTGTTTTTT. Translating it yields CASSFVKNEKLFF.

This clonotype has at least ten counts. J is TRBJ1-6 and V is TRBV12-3 or TRBV12-4; TRBD1 matches 9 bases. The V gene end was trimmed by 5 bases and the J gene end by 8 bases; junction bases not matched to a gene: 7. This CDR3 contains 15 residues. CDR3: CASSVGQGIHSPLHF. Written as DNA, the CDR3 is TGTGCCAGCAGTGTCGGACAGGGGATACATTCACCCCTCCACTTT.

This chain connects TRBV5-1 to TRBJ2-5; D uncertain. V was clipped by 0 bases and J by 3 bases, with 9 bases between them. The CDR3 is 14 residues long. Germline V gives CDR1 SGHRS, CDR2 YFSETQ. Here the CDR3 DNA reads TGCGCCAGCAGCTTGGCTTCCAGTAAAGAGACCCAGTACTTC. This codes for CASSLASSKETQYF.

J is TRBJ1-4 and V is TRBV29-1; D is unclear. Trimming shortened V by 1 base and J by 7 bases, and 22 bases separated the two germline ends. The germline V gene has CDR1 SQVTM and CDR2 ANQGSEA. This CDR3 spans 17 amino acids. The CDR3 nucleotides read TGCAGCGTTGAAGCCCCCCCATATTCAGGACGGTCTGAAAAACTGTTTTTT. Residues: CSVEAPPYSGRSEKLFF.

In this sample, this clonotype turned up a few times. The chain employs TRBV20-1 and TRBJ1-3; D not resolved. V was trimmed by 6 bases and J by 0 bases, leaving 6 bases between them. The CDR3 is 12 amino acids. Germline V gives CDR1 DFQATT, CDR2 SNEGSKA (reference sequence). In nucleotides, the CDR3 is TGCAGTGCCCGGGTCTCTGGAAACACCATATATTTT. Translated: CSARVSGNTIYF.

This clonotype was seen a handful of times. This sequence joins TRBV6-6 and TRBJ2-7; 8 positions agree with TRBD1. V dropped 5 bases and J dropped 2; count of bases not matched to a gene: 8. The CDR3 extends over 15 amino acids. Germline V CDR1 and CDR2: MNHNY, SVGAGI (reference sequence). CDR3 region: CASSPSPGQAYEQYF. The DNA for the CDR3 is TGTGCCAGCAGTCCATCCCCGGGACAGGCCTACGAGCAGTACTTC.

This clonotype was detected a few times. The J gene is TRBJ2-2, the V gene TRBV24-1; TRBD2 agrees at 7 bases. V gave up 9 bases and J gave up 2 bases; unmatched junction bases: 8. Per the germline V gene, CDR1 is KGHDR and CDR2 is SFDVKD. CDR3 length: 15 residues. CDR3 loop: CATAPRERNTGELFF. The CDR3 coding sequence is TGTGCCACCGCCCCGCGGGAGCGAAACACCGGGGAGCTGTTTTTT.

On this clonotype: Germline is not matched at one junction end, which may reflect a read error. Here the CDR3 DNA reads TGCGCCAGCAGCCCCGCCGACAGGGCGACTAACTATGGCTACACCTTC. Encoded protein: CASSPADRATNYGYTF. This chain connects TRBV5-8 to TRBJ1-2, with 7 bases fitting TRBD1. The V gene's germline CDR1 is SGHTS and CDR2 YDEGEE. The CDR3 runs to 16 residues. Drawing the rest from reference TRBV5-8 and TRBJ1-2, the complete variable domain is EAGVTQSPTHLIKTRGQQATLRCSPISGHTSVYWYQQALGLGLQFLLWYDEGEERNRGNFPPRFSGRQFPNYSSELNVNALELEDSALYLCASSPADRATNYGYTFGSGTRLTVV.

V is TRBV20-1 and J is TRBJ1-1; no clear D. The length of the CDR3 is 14 residues. With 3 bases removed from V and 3 bases from J, the gap between germline ends came to 14 bases. CDR1 and CDR2 (germline): DFQATT, SNEGSKA (reference sequence). The CDR3 bases are TGCAGTGCTAGTCCCCCAAATTACTACACTGAAGCTTTCTTT. Translation gives CSASPPNYYTEAFF.

This CDR3 is CASSVDSLVHGYTF. DNA of the CDR3: TGTGCCAGCAGTGTGGACAGCCTGGTTCATGGCTACACCTTC. The V call is TRBV25-1, the J call TRBJ1-2, with a tentative D call TRBD1 (6 bases). This CDR3 spans 14 amino acids. The V end was cut by 4 bases, the J end by 6 bases, with 15 bases between. Germline lookup yields CDR1 MGHDK and CDR2 SYGVNS.

This clonotype was found a few times. This sequence joins TRBV19 and TRBJ2-7, with D possibly matching TRBD1 (5 bases). The CDR3 has 14 amino acids. Germline assignment: CDR1 LNHDA and CDR2 SQIVND (reference sequence). V gave up 3 bases and J gave up 5 bases, with 14 bases separating them. This CDR3 reads CASSIRQGSDEQYF. DNA of the CDR3: TGTGCCAGTAGTATCCGCCAGGGTTCGGACGAGCAGTACTTC.

This clonotype came up many times. J is TRBJ2-7 and V is TRBV12-3 or TRBV12-4; 11 positions agree with TRBD2. CDR3 length: 15 residues. V trimming: 5 bases; J trimming: 3 bases; junction bases outside the gene matches: 6. CDR3 in amino acids: CASSPSSGGIYEQYF. The CDR3 DNA follows: TGTGCCAGCAGTCCCTCTAGCGGGGGGATCTACGAGCAGTACTTC.

This clonotype occurred many times. This chain links TRBV7-9 with TRBJ1-2; a weak D match, TRBD1 (6 bases). CDR3 size: 14 residues. V dropped 3 bases and J dropped 2 bases, with 10 bases sitting between them. From germline, CDR1 is SEHNR and CDR2 FQNEAQ (reference sequence). The CDR3 here is CASSFGGQNYGYTF. CDR3 sequence (DNA): TGTGCCAGCAGCTTTGGGGGGCAGAACTATGGCTACACCTTC. The whole variable domain, filled in from reference TRBV7-9 and TRBJ1-2, reads DTGVSQNPRHKITKRGQNVTFRCDPISEHNRLYWYRQTLGQGPEFLTYFQNEAQLEKSRLLSDRFSAERPKGSFSTLEIQRTEQGDSAMYLCASSFGGQNYGYTFGSGTRLTVV.

Only a few counts were recorded for this clonotype. This chain connects TRBV12-3 or TRBV12-4 to TRBJ2-6, with 8 bases fitting TRBD1. V dropped 3 bases and J dropped 2; count of bases not matched to a gene: 0. CDR3 length equals 15 residues. CDR3 region: CASSLGQAGANVLTF. CDR3 coding DNA: TGTGCCAGCAGTTTGGGACAGGCTGGGGCCAACGTCCTGACTTTC.

This clonotype was seen repeatedly, ten times or more. This chain joins TRBV7-2 and TRBJ2-7; 13 nucleotides agree with TRBD2. CDR1 is SGHTA and CDR2 is FQGNSA in the germline V gene. The CDR3 runs 15 residues. V lost 1 base to trimming and J lost 5 bases; unmatched junction nucleotides: 2. Here the CDR3 DNA reads TGTGCCAGCAGCTTAGTACTAGCGGGAGGGCACGAGCAGTACTTC. This translates into CASSLVLAGGHEQYF.

Remarks on this clonotype: A much bigger clone sits one base away, suggesting this may be a read error. The rearrangement links TRBV7-9 to TRBJ1-2; no reliable D call. Germline CDR1 and CDR2: SEHNR and FQNEAQ (reference sequence). The CDR3 totals 12 residues. CDR3 protein: CASNLGSTGYTF. For the CDR3, the DNA is TGTGCCAGCAACTTAGGCTCCACTGGCTACACCTTC.

Of note for this clonotype: One junction end disagrees with the germline gene, perhaps due to a read error. The chain combines TRBV6-1 with TRBJ1-1, with 7 positions matching TRBD1. The V gene's germline CDR1 is MNHNS and CDR2 SASEGT. This CDR3 is built from 14 residues. CDR3 coding DNA: TGTGCCAGCAGCTACAGGGGCTCGAACACTGAAGCTTTGTTT. Its translation is CASSYRGSNTEALF.